The clone carrying this T cell receptor beta chain was seen repeatedly, ten times or more. These data belong to a study of T-cell reconstitution after alpha-beta-depleted transplantation in children. V was shortened by 2 bases and J by 2 bases, with 7 bases between the two germline ends. The CDR3 covers 13 residues. CDR1 MNHEY and CDR2 SVGAGI come from the germline V gene. This sample's TCRbeta library carried unique molecular identifier barcodes. TCRdb re-called the PCR reads with MiXCR, one entry per CDR3 protein. This table has some 640,000 distinct CDR3 sequences, 16% appearing once. The sequenced sample was PBMCs from the stem cell graft donor, obtained from the stem cell graft. This TCR was sampled from a human donor who donated a stem cell graft to a child with acute myeloid leukemia. The chain couples TRBV6-5 to TRBJ2-7; D remains ambiguous. The CDR3 region is CASSYDKTYEQYF. In DNA, the CDR3 is TGTGCCAGCAGTTACGACAAGACCTACGAGCAGTACTTC.